The 32 T cell receptor beta chains listed next were all sequenced from one sample in a study of cytomegalovirus exposure and HLA in healthy donors. PCR used 60 Vbeta primers and 13 Jbeta primers. Profiling relied on immunoSEQ multiplex PCR, and the TCRdb table lists in-frame clones only, not all of them. The sample has roughly 140,000 clones; 75% to 80% are singletons. The sample was PBMCs. These receptors all come from a male donor in good health and CMV-seronegative.

This clone was counted once. Compared with germline, one end of the junction differs, possibly owing to a read error. The V call is TRBV7-9, the J call TRBJ1-4; weak D call: TRBD1 (6 bases). Per the germline V gene, CDR1 is SEHNR and CDR2 is FQNEAQ (reference sequence). This CDR3 comprises 16 residues. The CDR3 spells CSSSLVQGATNEKLFF. DNA for the CDR3: TGTTCCAGCAGCTTAGTACAGGGAGCAACTAATGAAAAACTGTTTTTT.

The V gene is TRBV29-1, the J gene TRBJ1-1; TRBD1 aligns across 8 bases. CDR1 and CDR2 (germline): SQVTM, ANQGSEA. The CDR3 consists of 14 residues. Germline trimming cut 6 bases from V and 7 bases from J; bases unmatched to any gene: 13. The CDR3 bases are TGCAGCGTGACGGGACAGGATGGATCGGTTGAAGCTTTCTTT. Protein product: CSVTGQDGSVEAFF.

Notes on this clone: Sequence at one end of the junction differs from germline and may be a read error. The chain's CDR3 is CSSSLLPDSHEQYF. The CDR3 DNA reads as TGTTCCAGCAGCTTGTTACCAGATTCGCACGAGCAGTACTTC. This chain connects TRBV7-9 to TRBJ2-7; D not resolved. The CDR3 runs 14 residues. The germline CDR1 and CDR2 sequences are SEHNR and FQNEAQ (reference sequence).

This clone appeared a few times. CDR3 DNA: TGTGCTAGTGGCCTATACACCGGGGAGCTGTTTTTT. Translation gives CASGLYTGELFF. This sequence joins TRBV12-5 and TRBJ2-2; D call uncertain. V lost 6 bases, J lost 3 bases, and 5 bases lay in between. Germline lookup yields CDR1 LGHNT and CDR2 FRNRAP. The CDR3 contains 12 residues.

V is TRBV15 and J is TRBJ2-3, with a possible D match to TRBD2 (7 bases). CDR1 is LNHNV, CDR2 YYDKDF, per germline (reference sequence). The CDR3 consists of 18 residues. The V gene lost 4 bases and the J gene lost 1 base, with 21 bases spanning the gap. The CDR3 loop is CATSTWGGGGDGTDTQYF. CDR3 sequence (DNA): TGTGCCACCAGCACCTGGGGGGGAGGGGGGGATGGCACAGATACGCAGTATTTT.

This clone was seen only a few times. The chain has TRBV15 and TRBJ1-1; no clear D. The length of the CDR3 is 13 residues. Trimming left V 5 bases short and J 4 bases short, with 11 bases between. CDR1 LNHNV and CDR2 YYDKDF come from the germline V gene (reference sequence). The CDR3 spells CATSQSRGTEAFF. The DNA of the CDR3 is TGTGCCACCAGCCAGAGCCGGGGCACTGAAGCTTTCTTT.

The chain employs TRBV18 and TRBJ2-1; TRBD2 agrees at 8 bases. This CDR3 has 17 amino acids. CDR1 KGHSH and CDR2 LQKENI come from the germline V gene. V lost 2 bases to trimming and J lost 8 bases; unmatched junction nucleotides: 14. CDR3 amino acids: CASSPSNSGIGLDEQFF. In DNA form, the CDR3 reads TGTGCCAGCTCACCATCCAATAGCGGGATTGGGCTGGATGAGCAGTTCTTC.

The genes are TRBV30 and TRBJ2-2; 7 nucleotides agree with TRBD2. The germline V gene has CDR1 GTSNPN and CDR2 SVGIG (reference sequence). The CDR3 length is 14 residues. The V and J ends lost 3 bases and 1 base, in that order; junction bases with no gene match: 2. CDR3 nucleotides: TGTGCCTGGAGAGCGGGACTGAACACCGGGGAGCTGTTTTTT. This gives the protein CAWRAGLNTGELFF. The full variable domain, rest sourced from reference TRBV30 and TRBJ2-2, is SQTIHQWPATLVQPVGSPLSLECTVEGTSNPNLYWYRQAAGRGLQLLFYSVGIGQISSEVPQNLSASRPQDRQFILSSKKLLLSDSGFYLCAWRAGLNTGELFFGEGSRLTVL.

This clone was found a few times. This rearrangement joins TRBV16 to TRBJ2-7, with TRBD1 as a possible D gene (5 bases). CDR3 length: 16 residues. CDR1 KGHSY and CDR2 FQNENV come from the germline V gene. V gave up 1 base and J gave up 0 bases, with 13 bases separating them. CDR3 residues: CASSQWGTQSSYEQYF. In DNA form, the CDR3 reads TGTGCCAGCAGCCAATGGGGCACTCAAAGCTCCTACGAGCAGTACTTC.

The gene calls are TRBV7-9 and TRBJ2-7; 8 bases agree with TRBD2. Trimming took 5 bases from V and 3 from J; bases not matched to a gene: 12. The CDR3 loop spans 16 amino acids. CDR1 is SEHNR and CDR2 is FQNEAQ in the germline V gene (reference sequence). DNA of the CDR3: TGTGCCAGCAGCCCTCCGACGGGCGGGAGGATCTACGAGCAGTACTTC. Translated, it gives CASSPPTGGRIYEQYF.

This sequence joins TRBV10-3 and TRBJ2-3; 13 bases map to TRBD2. The CDR3 loop spans 12 amino acids. V was pared by 3 bases and J by 14 bases, with 2 bases of the junction left unmatched. Germline V CDR1 and CDR2: ENHRY, SYGVKD. The CDR3, as DNA: TGTGCCATCAGTGAAAGGACTAGCGGGGGGTATTTT. This codes for CAISERTSGGYF.

The CDR3 DNA reads TGTGCCAGCAGCTTCGCCGGCGGGGCCACAGATACGCAGTATTTT. Translating gives CASSFAGGATDTQYF. The chain joins TRBV7-3 to TRBJ2-3; a weak D match, TRBD2 (6 bases). Per the germline V gene, CDR1 is SGHTA and CDR2 is FQGTGA. CDR3 length equals 15 residues. Between the trimmed V and J ends, which lost 3 bases and 2 bases, there was a span of 12 bases. The full variable domain, with the rest looked up from reference TRBV7-3 and TRBJ2-3, is GAGVSQTPSNKVTEKGKYVELRCDPISGHTALYWYRQSLGQGPEFLIYFQGTGAADDSGLPNDRFFAVRPEGSVSTLKIQRTERGDSAVYLCASSFAGGATDTQYFGPGTRLTVL.

The V and J genes are TRBV19 and TRBJ2-7; D is perhaps TRBD1 (6 bases). Germline V gene sequence: CDR1 LNHDA, CDR2 SQIVND (reference sequence). V dropped 1 base and J dropped 10 bases, with 20 bases sitting between them. The CDR3 consists of 15 residues. CDR3 nucleotides: TGTGCCAGTAGTATAGGCCCAGCAGGGACAAGGCAACAGTACTTC. This encodes CASSIGPAGTRQQYF.

CDR3 in DNA: TGTGCCAGCAGCCGGACAGGCGACTACGAGCAGTACTTC. Translation: CASSRTGDYEQYF. This rearrangement joins TRBV14 to TRBJ2-7, with 7 nucleotides matching TRBD1. Germline loops: CDR1 SGHDN, CDR2 FVKESK. J lost 3 bases, V lost 4 bases, and 3 bases had no gene match. CDR3 length equals 13 residues.

The rearrangement links TRBV5-6 to TRBJ2-5, with TRBD2 identical over 9 bases. V lost 0 bases and J lost 2; bases outside the gene matches: 5. CDR1 is SGHDT, CDR2 YYEEEE, per germline. The CDR3 has 16 amino acids. DNA for the CDR3: TGTGCCAGCAGCTTGGGAGGCGGGGGGGTACAAGAGACCCAGTACTTC. Translated: CASSLGGGGVQETQYF. Based on the CDR3 plus reference TRBV5-6 and TRBJ2-5, the full variable domain is DAGVTQSPTHLIKTRGQQVTLRCSPKSGHDTVSWYQQALGQGPQFIFQYYEEEERQRGNFPDRFSGHQFPNYSSELNVNALLLGDSALYLCASSLGGGGVQETQYFGPGTRLLVL.

This clone was picked up a small number of times. This sequence joins TRBV5-1 and TRBJ2-1; D is possibly TRBD1 (6 bases). The CDR3 is 13 amino acids. In germline, CDR1 is SGHRS, CDR2 YFSETQ. V was clipped by 1 base and J by 6 bases, with 8 bases between them. The CDR3 region is CASSLQGRNEQFF. CDR3 in DNA: TGCGCCAGCAGCTTGCAGGGGCGCAATGAGCAGTTCTTC. The entire variable domain, with the rest obtained from reference TRBV5-1 and TRBJ2-1, is as follows: KAGVTQTPRYLIKTRGQQVTLSCSPISGHRSVSWYQQTPGQGLQFLFEYFSETQRNKGNFPGRFSGRQFSNSRSEMNVSTLELGDSALYLCASSLQGRNEQFFGPGTRLTVL.

V gene TRBV6-5 combines with J gene TRBJ1-1, with 7 nucleotides matching TRBD1. Germline-derived CDR1 and CDR2 are MNHEY and SVGAGI. The V and J ends lost 6 bases and 8 bases, in that order; junction bases with no gene match: 9. The CDR3 spans 13 residues. Here the CDR3 DNA reads TGTGCCAGCAGCGCCAACAGGGGACCCGAAGCTTTCTTT. Amino acids: CASSANRGPEAFF.

The DNA of the CDR3 is TGTGCCAGCGGTCCCCCCTCCCCCCTCTACGAGCAGTACTTC. Translation gives CASGPPSPLYEQYF. J is TRBJ2-7 and V is TRBV19; D is uncertain. The CDR3 length is 14 residues. The germline V gene has CDR1 LNHDA and CDR2 SQIVND (reference sequence). Deletions cut 9 bases from V and 3 bases from J, with 18 bases between.

CDR3 residues: CASSEFGAGGYQETQYF. The DNA of the CDR3 is TGTGCCAGCAGTGAATTCGGGGCGGGAGGGTACCAAGAGACCCAGTACTTC. This chain links TRBV6-1 with TRBJ2-5; TRBD2 matches at 9 bases. The J segment lost 0 bases and the V segment lost 2 bases, leaving 7 bases of the junction unmatched. CDR1 is MNHNS and CDR2 is SASEGT in the germline V gene. This CDR3 contains 17 residues.

The chain is built from TRBV18 and TRBJ1-1; 8 nucleotides line up with TRBD1. The CDR3 extends over 13 amino acids. Per the germline V gene, CDR1 is KGHSH and CDR2 is LQKENI. Trimming at V came to 2 bases and at J to 4 bases, leaving 0 bases not matched to a gene. The CDR3 region has the DNA TGTGCCAGCTCACCAACAGGGGGCACTGAAGCTTTCTTT. It is translated as CASSPTGGTEAFF.

This clone was counted between two and nine times. The chain has TRBV11-3 and TRBJ1-4, with TRBD1 as a possible D gene (5 bases). The V end was cut by 1 base, the J end by 8 bases, with 8 bases between. The CDR3 is made up of 13 amino acids. From germline, CDR1 is SGHNT and CDR2 YENEEA. As DNA, the CDR3 is TGTGCCAGCAGCTTAGGTTGGGGCGAAAAACTGTTTTTT. Translation gives CASSLGWGEKLFF.

The J gene is TRBJ2-7, the V gene TRBV6-1; 9 nucleotides agree with TRBD1. V lost 5 bases, J lost 3 bases, and 8 bases stayed unmatched. Germline CDR1 and CDR2: MNHNS and SASEGT. The CDR3 is 15 residues long. CDR3 sequence (DNA): TGTGCCAGCAGTAGCCGGGACAGGGCGATCTACGAGCAGTACTTC. It is translated as CASSSRDRAIYEQYF.

The chain uses TRBV7-6 and TRBJ2-1, with 11 bases fitting TRBD2. Germline CDR1 and CDR2: SGHVS and FNYEAQ. This CDR3 comprises 15 residues. V was clipped by 6 bases and J by 4 bases; unmatched bases: 5. For the CDR3, the DNA is TGTGCCAGCAGTCCCGGGACTAGCGGTTACAATGAGCAGTTCTTC. This gives the protein CASSPGTSGYNEQFF.

The chain is built from TRBV7-2 and TRBJ2-7; TRBD1 aligns across 8 bases. Unmatched junction bases numbered 2, after V lost 1 base and J lost 3 bases. Germline CDR1 reads SGHTA; CDR2 reads FQGNSA. The CDR3 runs 14 residues. CDR3 protein: CASSLGQGNYEQYF. CDR3 in DNA: TGTGCCAGCAGCTTAGGACAGGGGAACTACGAGCAGTACTTC. The full variable domain, completed using reference TRBV7-2 and TRBJ2-7, is GAGVSQSPSNKVTEKGKDVELRCDPISGHTALYWYRQSLGQGLEFLIYFQGNSAPDKSGLPSDRFSAERTGGSVSTLTIQRTQQEDSAVYLCASSLGQGNYEQYFGPGTRLTVT.

The chain uses TRBV5-6 and TRBJ2-5; D might be TRBD1 (5 bases). The J call is in doubt because the DNA end fits TRBJ2-7 better. Germline CDR1 reads SGHDT; CDR2 reads YYEEEE. The CDR3 loop spans 14 amino acids. CDR3 nucleotides: TGTGCCAGCAGCCCCGTGGGGCGGTCCTACGAGCAGTACTTC. It is translated as CASSPVGRSYEQYF.

The chain is built from TRBV2 and TRBJ1-5; possible D gene TRBD1, 6 bases. This CDR3 has 12 amino acids. Deletions cut 6 bases from V and 7 bases from J, with 10 bases between. Germline V gives CDR1 SNHLY, CDR2 FYNNEI. The CDR3 sequence is CASRGDRQPQHF. DNA for the CDR3: TGTGCCAGCAGGGGTGACAGGCAGCCCCAGCATTTT.

In DNA form, the CDR3 reads TGTGCCACCAGCAGAGGACCCAAAGGGAGCTTGGACTATGGCTACACCTTC. Translation gives CATSRGPKGSLDYGYTF. The chain links TRBV15 to TRBJ1-2; D is undetermined. The CDR3 has 17 amino acids. In germline, CDR1 is LNHNV, CDR2 YYDKDF (reference sequence). The germline V and J ends were trimmed by 1 base and 3 bases, with 18 bases remaining between them.

The chain joins TRBV6-1 to TRBJ2-4; D perhaps matches TRBD2 (6 bases). Germline CDR1 and CDR2: MNHNS and SASEGT. V dropped 4 bases and J dropped 0 bases, with 13 bases sitting between them. CDR3 length: 16 amino acids. The CDR3 DNA reads TGTGCCAGCAGTGGGGGGACTGCCCTAGCCAAAAACATTCAGTACTTC. Protein product: CASSGGTALAKNIQYF.

This clone was seen more than once but under ten times. The sample has other DNA sequences that encode this CDR3 too. The V and J genes are TRBV30 and TRBJ1-5; 7 bases match TRBD1. CDR3 size: 13 residues. Germline V gene lookup returns CDR1 GTSNPN and CDR2 SVGIG (reference sequence). The V gene end was trimmed by 5 bases and the J gene end by 4 bases; junction bases not matched to a gene: 5. The CDR3 DNA reads as TGTGCCTGGTCCCGGGACAGTAATCAGCCCCAGCATTTT. Residues: CAWSRDSNQPQHF. Together with reference TRBV30 and TRBJ1-5, the CDR3 gives the full variable domain: SQTIHQWPATLVQPVGSPLSLECTVEGTSNPNLYWYRQAAGRGLQLLFYSVGIGQISSEVPQNLSASRPQDRQFILSSKKLLLSDSGFYLCAWSRDSNQPQHFGDGTRLSIL.

This clone occurred a few times. The chain is built from TRBV2 and TRBJ1-6, with 8 bases aligning to TRBD1. V trimming: 6 bases; J trimming: 7 bases; junction bases outside the gene matches: 11. The CDR3 runs to 16 residues. The germline gives CDR1 SNHLY, CDR2 FYNNEI. CDR3 sequence reads: CASSPYQGARNSPLHF. In nucleotides, the CDR3 is TGTGCCAGCAGCCCATATCAGGGGGCGAGGAATTCACCCCTCCACTTT.

The chain couples TRBV30 to TRBJ2-1; the D gene is possibly TRBD1 (6 bases). The CDR3 runs 14 residues. Germline loops: CDR1 GTSNPN, CDR2 SVGIG (reference sequence). Deletions cut 0 bases from V and 2 bases from J, with 8 bases between. As DNA, the CDR3 is TGTGCCTGGAGTGTCCAGGGGACCTACAATGAGCAGTTCTTC. Protein sequence: CAWSVQGTYNEQFF.

This clone was found a few times. The genes are TRBV7-9 and TRBJ2-3; D call uncertain. Trimming removed 4 bases from V and 4 bases from J, with 6 bases in between. CDR3 length: 12 residues. Germline V lookup: CDR1 SEHNR, CDR2 FQNEAQ (reference sequence). The DNA of the CDR3 is TGTGCCAGCAGCTCTTTGTCAGATACGCAGTATTTT. It translates to CASSSLSDTQYF.